A single T cell receptor beta chain is shown here with its context. Its target antigen remains unknown. No base quality values were provided; no much bigger clone lies one nucleotide off. Peripheral blood CD8+ and CD4+ T cells from healthy donors, Susac syndrome patients and multiple sclerosis patients were profiled using high-throughput TCR beta sequencing. The multiple sclerosis controls were treatment-naive patients who had stable or active relapsing-remitting disease and met the revised McDonald criteria. Bulk CD8+ and CD4+ T cells were purified by magnetic negative isolation, while CD8+ TEMRA cells were enriched using FACS. Blood was drawn into EDTA tubes, processed within 24 hours, and PBMCs were isolated by density gradient centrifugation. PBMCs intended for TCR sequencing were cryopreserved in liquid nitrogen and were subsequently thawed in a 37 degrees C water bath. A purity of at least 90% was achieved for sorted or isolated CD4+, CD8+ and CD8+ TEMRA cells.

The germline V gene yields SGHRS for CDR1 and YFSETQ for CDR2. After removal of 5 bases from V and 3 bases from J, the junction retains 8 bases not matched to a gene. The CDR3 runs 17 residues from the cysteine to the phenylalanine. This entry keeps only the CDR3 DNA: 51 bases, framed from base 1. The sample originates from a study of CD8 T cells in Susac syndrome (dated by TCRdb to the late 2010s). As for the study more broadly: The study used repertoire sequencing to test whether antigen drove CD8+ T cell activation and differentiation in Susac syndrome. General conclusions and limits of the study: The TCR sequencing and HLA analysis was acknowledged to have included a relatively small number of individuals.

RNA was extracted using the RNeasy kit, and roughly 0.5 to 1 microgram was reverse transcribed with random hexamers. The immunoSEQ multiplex PCR assay, which covers 54 Vbeta and 13 Jbeta segments, was used to amplify TCR beta CDR3 regions. To correct PCR amplification bias, a synthetic template baseline was used for both primer optimization and computational correction. Under the source paper's analysis protocol: Reads were annotated to V, D and J genes according to IMGT and were analyzed with immunoSEQ Analyzer, with only productive sequences retained. Clonality was computed as one minus Shannon entropy normalized by log2 of the number of productive unique sequences. Public and private clones were assessed among the 100 most prevalent clones of each patient and control. Clones were defined as Susac-specific if absent from the healthy and MS cohorts, from roughly 1,100 published viral clones and from other ImmuneACCESS disease sequences. The public reads were run again by TCRdb, first through fastp at Q25 and then through MiXCR, and only productive beta chains were kept. A single entry per CDR3 protein holds the most common genes and DNA from its merged rows. Here the V and J calls rest on TCRdb's processing, not on the authors' analysis. The sample table records a few hundred thousand distinct CDR3 sequences; roughly 94% of these occur just once. The ten largest clones represent 0.082% of the sample.

Sequenced sample: CD4+ T cells from PBMCs. This TCR derives from a human donor with multiple sclerosis. The sequence links TRBV5-1 to TRBJ2-1, with 13 central nucleotides matching TRBD2. The CDR3 protein is CASRAGLAGAFYNEQFF. The DNA is TGCGCCAGCAGAGCCGGACTAGCGGGGGCCTTCTACAATGAGCAGTTCTTC.